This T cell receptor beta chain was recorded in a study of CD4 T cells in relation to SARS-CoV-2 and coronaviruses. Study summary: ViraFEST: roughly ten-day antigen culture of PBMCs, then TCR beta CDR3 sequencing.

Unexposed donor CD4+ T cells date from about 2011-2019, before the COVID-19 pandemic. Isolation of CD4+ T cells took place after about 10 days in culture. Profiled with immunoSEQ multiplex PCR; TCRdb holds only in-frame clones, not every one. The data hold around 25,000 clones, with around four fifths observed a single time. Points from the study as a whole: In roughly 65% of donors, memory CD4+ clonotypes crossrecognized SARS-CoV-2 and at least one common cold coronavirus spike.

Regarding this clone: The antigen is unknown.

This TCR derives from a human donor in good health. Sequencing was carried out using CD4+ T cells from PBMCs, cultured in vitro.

In DNA, the CDR3 is TGTGCCAGCAGCTGGGCTAGCGGGAGCAACAATGAGCAGTTCTTC. Its protein is CASSWASGSNNEQFF. This rearrangement joins TRBV5-5 to TRBJ2-1; 10 bases match TRBD2. The V and J ends lost 3 bases and 5 bases, in that order; junction bases with no gene match: 5. CDR1 is SGHKS and CDR2 is YYEKEE in the germline V gene (reference sequence). The CDR3 consists of 15 residues.